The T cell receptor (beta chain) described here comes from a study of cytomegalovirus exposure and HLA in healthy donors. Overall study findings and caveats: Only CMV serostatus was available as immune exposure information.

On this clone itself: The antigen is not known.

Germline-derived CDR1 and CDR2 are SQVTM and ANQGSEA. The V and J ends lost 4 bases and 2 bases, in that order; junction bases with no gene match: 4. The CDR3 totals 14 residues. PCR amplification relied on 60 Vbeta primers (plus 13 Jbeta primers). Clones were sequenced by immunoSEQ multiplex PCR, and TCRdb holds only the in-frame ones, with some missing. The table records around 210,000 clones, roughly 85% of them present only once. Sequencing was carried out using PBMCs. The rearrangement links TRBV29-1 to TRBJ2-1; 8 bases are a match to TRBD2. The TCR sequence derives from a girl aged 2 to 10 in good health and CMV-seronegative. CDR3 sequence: CSVVWGLAYNEQFF. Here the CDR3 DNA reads TGCAGCGTTGTATGGGGACTAGCCTACAATGAGCAGTTCTTC.